A single T cell receptor (beta chain) is shown here with its context. The source of the sample is a study of lymphopenia after photon versus proton radiotherapy. CDR3 size: 19 residues. Germline V gene data show CDR1 as LGHNT and CDR2 as FRNRAP. The V and J ends lost 0 bases and 4 bases respectively, with 22 bases between them. Here immunoSEQ multiplex PCR was the method, and the copy in TCRdb shows in-frame clones only, minus some. The sample lists around 28,000 clones, around 82% occurring once. J is TRBJ1-5 and V is TRBV12-5; the D is unclear. The specimen comprised peripheral blood, sampled from a patient treated with photon-based radiotherapy. This TCR was recovered from a man aged 45-65 years with gastric cancer. The CDR3 region is CASGLVPDGKGVRNQPQHF. The CDR3 nucleotides read TGTGCTAGTGGTTTGGTACCGGATGGGAAGGGTGTAAGGAATCAGCCCCAGCATTTT.